Shown below are 6 T cell receptor beta chains from a single sample sequenced in a study of response to subunit inactivated influenza vaccine. TCRdb re-called the RT-PCR reads with MiXCR, one entry per CDR3 protein. The profile shows approximately 570,000 distinct CDR3 sequences, roughly 8.2% of them singletons. The sequenced sample was PBMCs from blood, obtained roughly 24 months after vaccination. The receptors stem from a man aged 45 to 70 who received an inactivated influenza vaccine.

The sample holds many counts of this clonotype. V is TRBV6-2 or TRBV6-3 and J is TRBJ1-2; possibly TRBD1 for D (5 bases). The CDR3 loop spans 18 amino acids. Trimming shortened V by 0 bases and J by 2 bases, and 19 bases separated the two germline ends. The V gene's germline CDR1 is MNHEY and CDR2 SVGEGT. The CDR3 is CASSYSTFERGHNYGYTF. CDR3 bases: TGTGCCAGCAGTTACTCGACTTTTGAACGCGGACACAACTATGGCTACACCTTC.

This clonotype was counted between two and nine times. The gene calls are TRBV30 and TRBJ2-3; D possibly uses TRBD1 or TRBD2 (5 bases each). Germline V gene lookup returns CDR1 GTSNPN and CDR2 SVGIG (reference sequence). The CDR3 consists of 15 residues. The V gene lost 0 bases and the J gene lost 9 bases, with 19 bases spanning the gap. The CDR3 spells CAWSVRWDAVRTQYF. CDR3 nucleotide sequence: TGTGCCTGGAGTGTAAGGTGGGACGCCGTGCGGACGCAGTATTTT.

This clonotype was detected a few times. The rearrangement joins TRBV5-1 to TRBJ1-2; D uncertain. V was cut by 0 bases and J by 6 bases, with 15 bases left in between. In germline, CDR1 is SGHRS, CDR2 YFSETQ. The CDR3 runs 15 residues. CDR3 coding DNA: TGCGCCAGCAGCTTGGCTATCAGAGGTGGGAATGGCTACACCTTC. Translation: CASSLAIRGGNGYTF.

This clonotype was found a few times. The chain uses TRBV6-1 and TRBJ2-1; perhaps TRBD2 as D (5 bases). Per the germline V gene, CDR1 is MNHNS and CDR2 is SASEGT. V dropped 8 bases and J dropped 9 bases, with 23 bases sitting between them. The CDR3 runs to 15 residues. The CDR3 is CASPLMVQAGSEQFF. The CDR3 DNA reads as TGTGCCAGCCCCCTTATGGTTCAGGCGGGCAGTGAGCAGTTCTTC.

There are a few counts of this clonotype. V is TRBV20-1 and J is TRBJ1-5, with 10 positions matching TRBD1. Per germline, CDR1 DFQATT and CDR2 SNEGSKA (reference sequence). There are 13 residues in the CDR3. V lost 6 bases, J lost 1 base, and 0 bases stayed unmatched. The CDR3, as DNA: TGCAGTGCGGACAGGGGGAGCAATCAGCCCCAGCATTTT. It yields the protein CSADRGSNQPQHF.

The rearrangement links TRBV24-1 to TRBJ2-3; D uncertain. The V and J ends lost 4 bases and 8 bases respectively, with 6 bases between them. CDR1 is KGHDR, CDR2 SFDVKD, per germline. The CDR3 consists of 11 residues. The CDR3 protein is CATSERGTQYF. The CDR3 bases are TGTGCCACCAGTGAACGAGGTACGCAGTATTTT.